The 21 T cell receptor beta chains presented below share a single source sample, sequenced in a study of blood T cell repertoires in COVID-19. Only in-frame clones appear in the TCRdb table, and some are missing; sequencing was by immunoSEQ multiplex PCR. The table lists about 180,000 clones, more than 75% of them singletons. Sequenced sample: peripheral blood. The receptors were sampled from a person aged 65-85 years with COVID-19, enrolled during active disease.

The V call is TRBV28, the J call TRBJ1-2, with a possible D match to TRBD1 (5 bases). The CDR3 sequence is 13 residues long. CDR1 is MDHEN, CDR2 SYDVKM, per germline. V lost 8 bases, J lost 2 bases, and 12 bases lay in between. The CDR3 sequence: CASRIQVNYGYTF. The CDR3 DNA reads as TGTGCCAGCCGTATACAGGTGAACTATGGCTACACCTTC.

The CDR3 here is CASSQVQGQSGANVLTF. In DNA form, the CDR3 reads TGTGCCAGCAGCCAAGTCCAGGGCCAGTCTGGGGCCAACGTCCTGACTTTC. This rearrangement joins TRBV4-2 to TRBJ2-6; perhaps TRBD1 as D (5 bases). Germline V CDR1 and CDR2: LGHNA, YNFKEQ. Trimming removed 1 base from V and 1 base from J, with 11 bases in between. The CDR3 contains 17 residues.

The CDR3: CSVGQRTGGWDIQYF. The CDR3 region has the DNA TGCAGCGTAGGCCAAAGGACAGGGGGCTGGGACATTCAGTACTTC. V gene TRBV29-1 combines with J gene TRBJ2-4, with TRBD1 matching over 11 bases. Germline CDR1 is SQVTM and CDR2 is ANQGSEA. This CDR3 comprises 15 residues. With V trimmed by 6 bases and J by 8 bases, 12 bases remained unmatched.

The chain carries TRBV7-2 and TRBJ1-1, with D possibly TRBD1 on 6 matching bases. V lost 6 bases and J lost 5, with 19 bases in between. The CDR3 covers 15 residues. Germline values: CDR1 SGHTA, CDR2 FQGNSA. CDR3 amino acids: CASSNGVQGITEAFF. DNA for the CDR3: TGTGCCAGCAGTAACGGAGTCCAGGGGATAACTGAAGCTTTCTTT.

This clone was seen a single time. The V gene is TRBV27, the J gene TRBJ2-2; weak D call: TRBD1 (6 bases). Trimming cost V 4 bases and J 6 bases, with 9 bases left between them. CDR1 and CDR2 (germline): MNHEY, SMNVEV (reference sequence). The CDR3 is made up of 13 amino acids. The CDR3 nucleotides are TGTGCCAGCAGTTATCACAGGGCCGGGGAGCTGTTTTTT. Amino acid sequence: CASSYHRAGELFF.

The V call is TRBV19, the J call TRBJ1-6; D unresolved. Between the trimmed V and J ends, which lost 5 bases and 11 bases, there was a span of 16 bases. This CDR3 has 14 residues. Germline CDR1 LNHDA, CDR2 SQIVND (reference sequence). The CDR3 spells CASSSAPSRPPLHF. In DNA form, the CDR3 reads TGTGCCAGTAGTTCCGCACCCAGCAGGCCACCCCTCCACTTT. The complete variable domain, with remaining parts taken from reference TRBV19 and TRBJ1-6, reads DGGITQSPKYLFRKEGQNVTLSCEQNLNHDAMYWYRQDPGQGLRLIYYSQIVNDFQKGDIAEGYSVSREKKESFPLTVTSAQKNPTAFYLCASSSAPSRPPLHFGNGTRLTVT.

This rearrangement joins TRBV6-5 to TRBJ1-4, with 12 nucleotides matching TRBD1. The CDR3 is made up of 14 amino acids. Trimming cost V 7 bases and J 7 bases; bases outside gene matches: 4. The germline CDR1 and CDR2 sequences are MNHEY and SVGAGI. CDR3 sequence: CASTWDRGREKLFF. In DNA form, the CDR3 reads TGTGCCAGCACCTGGGACAGGGGGCGTGAAAAACTGTTTTTT.

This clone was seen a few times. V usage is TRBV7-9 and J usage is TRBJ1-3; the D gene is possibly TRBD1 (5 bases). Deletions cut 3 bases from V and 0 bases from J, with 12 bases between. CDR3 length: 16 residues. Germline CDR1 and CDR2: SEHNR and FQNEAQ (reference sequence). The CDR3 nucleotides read TGTGCCAGCAGCTTTAAAACAGGCCACTCTGGAAACACCATATATTTT. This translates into CASSFKTGHSGNTIYF.

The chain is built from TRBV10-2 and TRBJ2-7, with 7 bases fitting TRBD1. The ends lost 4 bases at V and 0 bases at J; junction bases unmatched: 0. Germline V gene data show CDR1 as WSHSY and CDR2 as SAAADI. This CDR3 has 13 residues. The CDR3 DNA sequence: TGCGCCAGCAGTGCAGGGGGCTCCTACGAGCAGTACTTC. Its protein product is CASSAGGSYEQYF.

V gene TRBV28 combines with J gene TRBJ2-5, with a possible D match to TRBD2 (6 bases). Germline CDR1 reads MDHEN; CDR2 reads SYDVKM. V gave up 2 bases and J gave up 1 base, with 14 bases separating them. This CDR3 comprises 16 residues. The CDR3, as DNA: TGTGCCAGCAGTTTAGCGCGGGGACGGTCCCAAGAGACCCAGTACTTC. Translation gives CASSLARGRSQETQYF.

This CDR3 reads CATRGSGANYGYTF. For the CDR3, the DNA is TGTGCCACCCGGGGTTCAGGCGCTAACTATGGCTACACCTTC. This chain joins TRBV28 and TRBJ1-2; D is undetermined. Germline loops: CDR1 MDHEN, CDR2 SYDVKM. V was trimmed by 10 bases and J by 0 bases, leaving 15 bases between them. This CDR3 spans 14 amino acids.

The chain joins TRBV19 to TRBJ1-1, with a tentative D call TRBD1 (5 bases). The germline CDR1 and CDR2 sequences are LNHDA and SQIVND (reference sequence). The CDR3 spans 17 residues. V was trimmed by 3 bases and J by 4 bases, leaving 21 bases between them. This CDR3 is CASSIAWEVGQSTEAFF. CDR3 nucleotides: TGTGCCAGTAGTATTGCTTGGGAGGTCGGACAAAGCACTGAAGCTTTCTTT.

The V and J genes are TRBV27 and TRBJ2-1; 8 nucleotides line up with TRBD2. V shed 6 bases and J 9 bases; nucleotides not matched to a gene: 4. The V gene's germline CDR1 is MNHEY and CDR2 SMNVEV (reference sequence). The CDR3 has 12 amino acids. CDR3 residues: CASRSGGGEQFF. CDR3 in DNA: TGTGCCAGCAGATCCGGGGGGGGTGAGCAGTTCTTC.

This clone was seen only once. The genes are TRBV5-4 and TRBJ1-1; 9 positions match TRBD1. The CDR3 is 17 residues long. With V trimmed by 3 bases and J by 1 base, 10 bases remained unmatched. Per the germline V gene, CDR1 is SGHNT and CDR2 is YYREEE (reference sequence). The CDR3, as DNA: TGTGCCAGCAGCTCTCACAGGGGGCGCAGGGGGAACACTGAAGCTTTCTTT. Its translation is CASSSHRGRRGNTEAFF.

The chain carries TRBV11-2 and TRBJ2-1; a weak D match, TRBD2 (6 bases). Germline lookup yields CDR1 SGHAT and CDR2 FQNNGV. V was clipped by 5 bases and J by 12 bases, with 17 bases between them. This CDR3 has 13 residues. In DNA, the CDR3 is TGTGCCAGCAGCGCGGGAAGCGGAGCTCCGCAGTTCTTC. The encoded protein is CASSAGSGAPQFF.

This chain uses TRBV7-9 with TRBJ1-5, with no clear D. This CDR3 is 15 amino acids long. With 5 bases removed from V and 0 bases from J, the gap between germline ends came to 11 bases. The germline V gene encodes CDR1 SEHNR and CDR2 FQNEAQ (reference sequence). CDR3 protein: CASSLSGSSNQPQHF. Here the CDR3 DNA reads TGTGCCAGCAGCCTTAGCGGCAGTAGCAATCAGCCCCAGCATTTT.

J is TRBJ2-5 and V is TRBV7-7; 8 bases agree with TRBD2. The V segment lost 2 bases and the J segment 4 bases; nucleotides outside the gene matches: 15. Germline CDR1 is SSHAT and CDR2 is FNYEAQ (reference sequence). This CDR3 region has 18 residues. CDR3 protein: CASSLTPPRAGGLETQYF. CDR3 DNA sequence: TGTGCCAGCAGCTTAACCCCCCCTCGGGCGGGGGGCTTAGAGACCCAGTACTTC. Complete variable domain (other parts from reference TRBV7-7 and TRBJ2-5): GAGVSQSPRYKVTKRGQDVTLRCDPISSHATLYWYQQALGQGPEFLTYFNYEAQPDKSGLPSDRFSAERPEGSISTLTIQRTEQRDSAMYRCASSLTPPRAGGLETQYFGPGTRLLVL.

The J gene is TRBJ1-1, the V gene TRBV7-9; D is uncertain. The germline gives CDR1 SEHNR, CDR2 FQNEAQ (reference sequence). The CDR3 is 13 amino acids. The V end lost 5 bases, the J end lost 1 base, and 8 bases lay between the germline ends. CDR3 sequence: CASSASGNTEAFF. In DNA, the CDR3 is TGTGCCAGCAGCGCGTCAGGGAACACTGAAGCTTTCTTT.

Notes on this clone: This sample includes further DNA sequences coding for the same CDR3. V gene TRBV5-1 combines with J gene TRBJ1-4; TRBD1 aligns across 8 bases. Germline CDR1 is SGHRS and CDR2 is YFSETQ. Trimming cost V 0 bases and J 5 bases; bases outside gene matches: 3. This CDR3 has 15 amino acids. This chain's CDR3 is CASSLVGTGNEKLFF. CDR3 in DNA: TGCGCCAGCAGCTTGGTCGGGACAGGCAATGAAAAACTGTTTTTT.

The CDR3 region is CASSQQGEGGRARRYF. The CDR3 DNA is TGTGCCAGCAGCCAGCAGGGCGAGGGGGGGAGGGCCAGAAGGTATTTT. The V gene is TRBV7-2, the J gene TRBJ2-3; D may be TRBD2 (7 bases). V was shortened by 5 bases and J by 14 bases, with 29 bases between the two germline ends. Germline V gene lookup returns CDR1 SGHTA and CDR2 FQGNSA. The length of the CDR3 is 16 residues.

DNA of the CDR3: TGTGCCAGCAGCTTAGGGGACAGGGAACAAGATCAGCCCCAGCATTTT. Its protein product is CASSLGDREQDQPQHF. The rearrangement links TRBV7-9 to TRBJ1-5, with 9 bases matching TRBD1. Looked up from germline, CDR1 is SEHNR and CDR2 is FQNEAQ (reference sequence). CDR3 length equals 16 residues. The V gene end was trimmed by 1 base and the J gene end by 5 bases; junction bases not matched to a gene: 6. Full variable domain (remainder filled in from reference TRBV7-9 and TRBJ1-5): DTGVSQNPRHKITKRGQNVTFRCDPISEHNRLYWYRQTLGQGPEFLTYFQNEAQLEKSRLLSDRFSAERPKGSFSTLEIQRTEQGDSAMYLCASSLGDREQDQPQHFGDGTRLSIL.